Below, 7 T cell receptor beta chains from the same sample are listed, as sequenced in a study of blood T cell repertoires in COVID-19. The table came from immunoSEQ multiplex PCR; TCRdb's copy has only in-frame clones and leaves some out. The profile shows 70,000 to 85,000 clones, approximately 89% of them singletons. The sequencing sample was made of peripheral blood. The receptors originated from a woman aged 55-75 years with acute or convalescent COVID-19.

The gene calls are TRBV4-2 and TRBJ1-2, with TRBD1 matching over 7 bases. CDR3 length: 15 residues. Germline CDR1 LGHNA, CDR2 YNFKEQ. J was trimmed by 6 bases and V by 1 base; bases with no gene match: 8. In nucleotides, the CDR3 is TGTGCCAGCAGCCAAGGAAGACAGGGTTTGGATGGCTACACCTTC. This codes for CASSQGRQGLDGYTF.

V usage is TRBV6-2 or TRBV6-3 and J usage is TRBJ2-7; 8 bases agree with TRBD2. V gave up 6 bases and J gave up 6 bases; unmatched junction bases: 10. This CDR3 is built from 14 residues. Germline V gives CDR1 MNHEY, CDR2 SVGEGT. CDR3 sequence (DNA): TGTGCCAGCAGCCCACTCGGACTAGCTTGCGAGCAGTACTTC. Protein: CASSPLGLACEQYF.

The V and J genes are TRBV2 and TRBJ1-5; D is perhaps TRBD1 (6 bases). Trimming removed 1 base at V and 1 base at J, with 29 bases between. The length of the CDR3 is 22 residues. In germline, CDR1 is SNHLY, CDR2 FYNNEI. CDR3 nucleotides: TGTGCCAGCAGTGAAGACGGGGGGGGCGGGCCCCCCTCATGGTTCAGCAATCAGCCCCAGCATTTT. It yields the protein CASSEDGGGGPPSWFSNQPQHF.

The count of this clone is one. J is TRBJ1-1 and V is TRBV6-1; D gene ambiguous. Germline V gives CDR1 MNHNS, CDR2 SASEGT. V was cut by 1 base and J by 0 bases, with 15 bases left in between. The CDR3 runs 17 residues. CDR3 sequence: CASSEGRHSGMNTEAFF. The CDR3 DNA sequence: TGTGCCAGCAGTGAAGGCCGACACTCCGGGATGAACACTGAAGCTTTCTTT.

The chain employs TRBV2 and TRBJ1-5, with TRBD1 as a possible D gene (6 bases). The CDR3 runs 17 residues. Germline V CDR1 and CDR2: SNHLY, FYNNEI. The V gene lost 7 bases and the J gene lost 6 bases, with 25 bases spanning the gap. CDR3 coding DNA: TGTGCCAGCATCGCTCGTATCGGTACAGGGAGCGGTCAGCCCCAGCATTTT. Translation: CASIARIGTGSGQPQHF.

There are a few counts of this clone. The chain has TRBV9 and TRBJ1-3; D gene unclear. The germline V gene has CDR1 SGDLS and CDR2 YYNGEE. The CDR3 length is 14 residues. Trimming shortened V by 3 bases and J by 8 bases, and 15 bases separated the two germline ends. CDR3 in amino acids: CASSEGGLMDTIYF. The CDR3 DNA is TGTGCCAGCAGCGAGGGAGGGTTAATGGACACCATATATTTT.

The chain joins TRBV7-2 to TRBJ2-4; 9 nucleotides line up with TRBD2. V shed 5 bases, J shed 6 bases, and the junction held 11 bases outside the gene matches. Germline V gene sequence: CDR1 SGHTA, CDR2 FQGNSA. This CDR3 comprises 16 residues. The CDR3 nucleotides read TGTGCCAGCAGCCTCCAAACCACAGCGGGGGGAAACATTCAGTACTTC. Residues: CASSLQTTAGGNIQYF.